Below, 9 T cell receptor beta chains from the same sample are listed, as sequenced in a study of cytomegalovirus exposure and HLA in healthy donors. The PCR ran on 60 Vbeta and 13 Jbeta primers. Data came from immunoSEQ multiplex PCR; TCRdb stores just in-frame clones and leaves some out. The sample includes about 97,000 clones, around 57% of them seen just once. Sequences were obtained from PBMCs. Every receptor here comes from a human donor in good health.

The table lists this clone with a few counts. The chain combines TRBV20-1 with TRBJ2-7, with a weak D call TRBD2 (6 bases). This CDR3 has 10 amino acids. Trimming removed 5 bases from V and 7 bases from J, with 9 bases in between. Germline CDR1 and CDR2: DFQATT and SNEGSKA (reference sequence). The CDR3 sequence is CSAQEGEQYF. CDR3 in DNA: TGCAGTGCTCAGGAGGGGGAGCAGTACTTC.

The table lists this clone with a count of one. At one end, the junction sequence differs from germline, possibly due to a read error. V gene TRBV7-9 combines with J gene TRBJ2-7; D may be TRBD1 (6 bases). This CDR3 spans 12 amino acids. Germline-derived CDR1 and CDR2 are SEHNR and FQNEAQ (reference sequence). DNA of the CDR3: TGTTCCAGCAGCTCCTCAGGGGACGAGCAGTACTTC. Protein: CSSSSSGDEQYF.

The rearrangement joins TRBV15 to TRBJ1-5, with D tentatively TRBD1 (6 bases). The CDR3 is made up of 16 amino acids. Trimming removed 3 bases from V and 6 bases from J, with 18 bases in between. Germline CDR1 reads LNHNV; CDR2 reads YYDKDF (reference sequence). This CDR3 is CATSRHGAGGRQPQHF. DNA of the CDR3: TGTGCCACCAGCAGGCATGGGGCGGGGGGCCGTCAGCCCCAGCATTTT.

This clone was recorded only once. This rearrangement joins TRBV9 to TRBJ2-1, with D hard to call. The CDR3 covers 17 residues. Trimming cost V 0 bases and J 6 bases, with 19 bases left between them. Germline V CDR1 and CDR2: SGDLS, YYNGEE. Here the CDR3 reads CASSVGVLEHARNEQFF. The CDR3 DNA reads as TGTGCCAGCAGCGTAGGGGTCCTAGAGCATGCCCGCAATGAGCAGTTCTTC.

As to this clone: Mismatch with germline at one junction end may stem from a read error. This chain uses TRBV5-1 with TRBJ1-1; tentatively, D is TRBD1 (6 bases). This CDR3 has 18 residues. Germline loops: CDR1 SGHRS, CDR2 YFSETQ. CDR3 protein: CASSLRVRTVVPLPEAFF. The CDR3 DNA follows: TGCGCCAGCAGCTTGCGGGTTCGGACAGTAGTGCCATTACCTGAGGCTTTCTTT.

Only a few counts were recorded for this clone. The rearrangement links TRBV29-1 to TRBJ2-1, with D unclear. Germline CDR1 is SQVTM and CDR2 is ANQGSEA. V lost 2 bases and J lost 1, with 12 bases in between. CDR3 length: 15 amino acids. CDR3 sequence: CSVERPGWSYNEQFF. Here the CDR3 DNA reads TGCAGCGTTGAACGTCCAGGCTGGTCCTACAATGAGCAGTTCTTC.

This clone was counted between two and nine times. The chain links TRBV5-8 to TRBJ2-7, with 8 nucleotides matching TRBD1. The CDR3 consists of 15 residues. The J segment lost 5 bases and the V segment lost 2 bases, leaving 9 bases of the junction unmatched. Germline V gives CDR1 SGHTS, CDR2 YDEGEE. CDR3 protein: CASSFNFAGGHEQYF. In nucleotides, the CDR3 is TGTGCCAGCAGCTTTAATTTTGCAGGGGGCCACGAGCAGTACTTC.

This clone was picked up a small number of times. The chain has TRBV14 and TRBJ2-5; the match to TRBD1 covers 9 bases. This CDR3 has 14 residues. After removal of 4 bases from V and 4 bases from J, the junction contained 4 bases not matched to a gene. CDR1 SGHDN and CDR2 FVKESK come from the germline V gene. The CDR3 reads CASSRQTGGETQYF. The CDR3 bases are TGTGCCAGCAGCCGACAGACAGGGGGAGAGACCCAGTACTTC. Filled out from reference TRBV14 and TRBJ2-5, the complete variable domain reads EAGVTQFPSHSVIEKGQTVTLRCDPISGHDNLYWYRRVMGKEIKFLLHFVKESKQDESGMPNNRFLAERTGGTYSTLKVQPAELEDSGVYFCASSRQTGGETQYFGPGTRLLVL.

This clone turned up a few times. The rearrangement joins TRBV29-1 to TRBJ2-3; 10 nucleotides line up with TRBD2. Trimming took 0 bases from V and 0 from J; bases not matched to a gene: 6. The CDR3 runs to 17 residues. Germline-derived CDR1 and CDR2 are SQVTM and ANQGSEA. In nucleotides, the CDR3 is TGCAGCGTTGAAGATCCGGGACTAGCGACTAGCACAGATACGCAGTATTTT. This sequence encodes CSVEDPGLATSTDTQYF.